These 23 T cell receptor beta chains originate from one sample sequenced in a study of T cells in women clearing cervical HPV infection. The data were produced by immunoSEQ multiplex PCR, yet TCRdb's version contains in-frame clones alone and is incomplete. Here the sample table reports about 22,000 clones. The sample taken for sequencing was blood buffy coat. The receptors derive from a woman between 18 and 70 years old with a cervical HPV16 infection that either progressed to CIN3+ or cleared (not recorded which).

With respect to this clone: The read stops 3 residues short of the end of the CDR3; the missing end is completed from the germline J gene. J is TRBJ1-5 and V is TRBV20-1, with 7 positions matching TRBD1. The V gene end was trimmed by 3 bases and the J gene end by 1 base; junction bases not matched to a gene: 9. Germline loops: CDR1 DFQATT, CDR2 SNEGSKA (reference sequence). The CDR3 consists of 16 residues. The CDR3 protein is CSASPMGQRSNQPQHF. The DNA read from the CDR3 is TGCAGTGCTAGTCCAATGGGACAGCGAAGCAATCAGCCC.

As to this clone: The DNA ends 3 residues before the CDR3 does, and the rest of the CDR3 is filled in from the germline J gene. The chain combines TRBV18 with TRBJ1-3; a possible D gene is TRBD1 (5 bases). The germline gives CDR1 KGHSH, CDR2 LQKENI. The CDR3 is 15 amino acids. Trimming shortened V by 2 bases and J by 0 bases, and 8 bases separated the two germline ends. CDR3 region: CASSPGASSGNTIYF. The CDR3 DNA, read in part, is TGTGCCAGCTCACCAGGGGCCAGCTCTGGAAACACC.

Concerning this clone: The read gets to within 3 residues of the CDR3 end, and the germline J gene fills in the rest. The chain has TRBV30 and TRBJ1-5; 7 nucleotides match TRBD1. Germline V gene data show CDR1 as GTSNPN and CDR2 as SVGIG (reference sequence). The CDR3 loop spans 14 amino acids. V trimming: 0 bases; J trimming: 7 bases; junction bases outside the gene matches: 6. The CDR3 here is CAWSVGGAGQPQHF. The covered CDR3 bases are TGTGCCTGGAGTGTAGGGGGCGCGGGACAGCCC.

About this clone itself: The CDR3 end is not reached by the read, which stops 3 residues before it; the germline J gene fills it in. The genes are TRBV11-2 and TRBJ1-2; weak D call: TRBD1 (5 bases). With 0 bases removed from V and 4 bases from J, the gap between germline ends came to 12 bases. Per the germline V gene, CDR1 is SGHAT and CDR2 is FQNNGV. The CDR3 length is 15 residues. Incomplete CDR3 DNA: TGTGCCAGCAGCTTAGATACCCAGGGAGGCTATGGC. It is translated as CASSLDTQGGYG. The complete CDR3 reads CASSLDTQGGYGYTF.

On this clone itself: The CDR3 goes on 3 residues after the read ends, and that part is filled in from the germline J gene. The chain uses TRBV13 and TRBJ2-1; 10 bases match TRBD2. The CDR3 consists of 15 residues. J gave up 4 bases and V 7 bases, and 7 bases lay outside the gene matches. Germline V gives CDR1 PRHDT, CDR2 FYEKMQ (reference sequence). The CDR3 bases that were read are TGTGCCAGCAACATAGCGGGAGGCGTTTACAATGAG. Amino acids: CASNIAGGVYNE. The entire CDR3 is CASNIAGGVYNEQFF.

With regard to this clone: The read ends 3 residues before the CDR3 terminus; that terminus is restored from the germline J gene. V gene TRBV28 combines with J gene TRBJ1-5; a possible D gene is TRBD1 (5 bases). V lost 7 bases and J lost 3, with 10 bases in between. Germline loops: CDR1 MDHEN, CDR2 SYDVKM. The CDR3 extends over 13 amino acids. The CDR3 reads CASTRQFNQPQHF. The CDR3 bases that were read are TGTGCCAGCACTCGACAGTTCAATCAGCCC.

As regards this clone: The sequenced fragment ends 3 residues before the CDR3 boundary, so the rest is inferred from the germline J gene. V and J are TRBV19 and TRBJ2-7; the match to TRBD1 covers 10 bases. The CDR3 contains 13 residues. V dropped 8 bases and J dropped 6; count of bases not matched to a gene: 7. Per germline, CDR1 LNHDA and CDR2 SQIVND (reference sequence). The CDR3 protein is CASAGGTGAEQYF. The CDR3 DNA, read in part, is TGTGCCAGTGCTGGAGGGACAGGGGCCGAG. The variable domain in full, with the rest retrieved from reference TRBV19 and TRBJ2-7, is DGGITQSPKYLFRKEGQNVTLSCEQNLNHDAMYWYRQDPGQGLRLIYYSQIVNDFQKGDIAEGYSVSREKKESFPLTVTSAQKNPTAFYLCASAGGTGAEQYFGPGTRLTVT.

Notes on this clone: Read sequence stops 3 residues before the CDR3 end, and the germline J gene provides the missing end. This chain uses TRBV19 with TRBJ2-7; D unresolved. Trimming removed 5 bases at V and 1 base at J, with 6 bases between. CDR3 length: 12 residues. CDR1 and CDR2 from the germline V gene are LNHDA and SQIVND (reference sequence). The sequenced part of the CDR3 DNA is TGTGCCAGTAGTGGCTTATCCTACGAG. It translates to CASSGLSYE. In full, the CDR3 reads CASSGLSYEQYF.

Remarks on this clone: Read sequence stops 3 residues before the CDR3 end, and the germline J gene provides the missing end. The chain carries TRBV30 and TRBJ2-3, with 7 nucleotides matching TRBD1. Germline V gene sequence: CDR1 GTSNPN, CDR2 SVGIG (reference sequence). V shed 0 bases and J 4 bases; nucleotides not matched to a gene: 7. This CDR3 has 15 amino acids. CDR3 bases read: TGTGCCTGGAGTGTGGGGTCACAGGGGTCAGATACG. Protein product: CAWSVGSQGSDT. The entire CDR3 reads CAWSVGSQGSDTQYF.

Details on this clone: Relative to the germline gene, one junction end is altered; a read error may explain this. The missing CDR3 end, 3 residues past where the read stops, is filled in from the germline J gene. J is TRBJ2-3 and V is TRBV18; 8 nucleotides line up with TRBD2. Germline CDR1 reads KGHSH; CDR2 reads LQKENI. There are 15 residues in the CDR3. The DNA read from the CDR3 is TGTGCCAGCTCACTTTCAAGCGGGAGCATAGATACG. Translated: CASSLSSGSIDT. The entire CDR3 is CASSLSSGSIDTQYF.

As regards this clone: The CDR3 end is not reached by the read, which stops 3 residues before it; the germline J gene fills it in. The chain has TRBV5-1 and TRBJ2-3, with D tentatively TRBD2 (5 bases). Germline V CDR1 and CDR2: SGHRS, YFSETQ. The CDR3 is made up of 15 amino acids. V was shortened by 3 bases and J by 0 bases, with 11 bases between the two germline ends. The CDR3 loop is CASSSWTGSTDTQYF. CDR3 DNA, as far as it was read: TGCGCCAGCAGCTCCTGGACGGGGAGCACAGATACG. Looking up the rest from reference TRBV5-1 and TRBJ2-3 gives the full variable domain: KAGVTQTPRYLIKTRGQQVTLSCSPISGHRSVSWYQQTPGQGLQFLFEYFSETQRNKGNFPGRFSGRQFSNSRSEMNVSTLELGDSALYLCASSSWTGSTDTQYFGPGTRLTVL.

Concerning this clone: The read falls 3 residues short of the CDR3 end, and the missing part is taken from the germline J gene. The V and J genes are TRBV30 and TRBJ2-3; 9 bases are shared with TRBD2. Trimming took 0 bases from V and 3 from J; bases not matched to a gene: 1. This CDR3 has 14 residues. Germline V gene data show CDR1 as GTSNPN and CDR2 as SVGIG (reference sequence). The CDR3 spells CAWSVSGRTDTQYF. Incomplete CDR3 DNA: TGTGCCTGGAGTGTTAGCGGGAGAACAGATACG.

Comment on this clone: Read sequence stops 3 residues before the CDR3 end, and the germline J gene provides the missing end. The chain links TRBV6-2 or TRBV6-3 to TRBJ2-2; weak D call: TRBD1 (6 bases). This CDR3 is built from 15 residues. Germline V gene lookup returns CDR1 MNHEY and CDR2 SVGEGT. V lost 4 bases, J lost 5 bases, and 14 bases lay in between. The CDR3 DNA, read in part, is TGTGCCAGCAGTTTTTCCAACAGGGCAACCGGGGAG. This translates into CASSFSNRATGE. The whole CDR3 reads CASSFSNRATGELFF.

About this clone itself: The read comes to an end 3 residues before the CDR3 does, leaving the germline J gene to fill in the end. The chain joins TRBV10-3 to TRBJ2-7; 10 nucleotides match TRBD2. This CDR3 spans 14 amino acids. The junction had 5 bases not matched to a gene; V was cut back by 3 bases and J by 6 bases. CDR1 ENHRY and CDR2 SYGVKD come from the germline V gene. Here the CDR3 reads CAISDIAGGREQYF. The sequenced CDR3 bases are TGTGCCATCAGTGACATAGCGGGAGGTCGCGAG.

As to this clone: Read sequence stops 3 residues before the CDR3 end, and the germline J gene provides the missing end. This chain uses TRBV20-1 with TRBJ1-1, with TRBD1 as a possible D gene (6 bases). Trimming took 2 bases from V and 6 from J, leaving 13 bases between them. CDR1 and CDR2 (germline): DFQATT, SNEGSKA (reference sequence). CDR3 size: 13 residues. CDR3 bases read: TGCAGTGCTAGAAGGGGGACGGCGGCTGAA. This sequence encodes CSARRGTAAE. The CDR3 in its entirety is CSARRGTAAEAFF.

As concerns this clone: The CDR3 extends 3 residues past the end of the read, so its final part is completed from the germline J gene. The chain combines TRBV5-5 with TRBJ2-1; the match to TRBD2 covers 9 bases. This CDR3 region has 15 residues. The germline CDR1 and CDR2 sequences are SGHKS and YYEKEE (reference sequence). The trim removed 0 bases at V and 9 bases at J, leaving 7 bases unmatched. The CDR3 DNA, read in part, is TGTGCCAGCAGCTTGGGGACTAGCGTTCGAGGTGAG. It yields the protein CASSLGTSVRGE. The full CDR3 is CASSLGTSVRGEQFF.

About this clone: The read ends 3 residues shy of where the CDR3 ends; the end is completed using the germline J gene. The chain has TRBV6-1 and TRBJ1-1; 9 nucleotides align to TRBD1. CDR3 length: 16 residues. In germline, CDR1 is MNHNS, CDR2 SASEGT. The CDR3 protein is CASSEGTGVSSLEAFF. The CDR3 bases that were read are TGTGCCAGCAGTGAAGGGACAGGGGTCTCTAGTTTAGAA.

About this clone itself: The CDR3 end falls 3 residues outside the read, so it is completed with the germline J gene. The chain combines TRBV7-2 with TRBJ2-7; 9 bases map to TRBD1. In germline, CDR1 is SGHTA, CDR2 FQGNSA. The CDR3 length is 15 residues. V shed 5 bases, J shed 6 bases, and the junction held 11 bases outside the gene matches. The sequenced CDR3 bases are TGTGCCAGCAGCCCCCGGGACAGGGTCCATCTCGAG. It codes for CASSPRDRVHLE. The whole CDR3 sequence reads CASSPRDRVHLEQYF.

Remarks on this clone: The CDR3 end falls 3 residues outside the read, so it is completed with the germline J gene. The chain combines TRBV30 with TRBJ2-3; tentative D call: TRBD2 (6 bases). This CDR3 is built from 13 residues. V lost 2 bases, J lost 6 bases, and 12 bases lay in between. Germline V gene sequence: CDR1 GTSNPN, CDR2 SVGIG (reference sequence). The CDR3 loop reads CAWSRRGGDTQYF. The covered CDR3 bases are TGTGCCTGGAGTCGGAGGGGTGGGGATACG.

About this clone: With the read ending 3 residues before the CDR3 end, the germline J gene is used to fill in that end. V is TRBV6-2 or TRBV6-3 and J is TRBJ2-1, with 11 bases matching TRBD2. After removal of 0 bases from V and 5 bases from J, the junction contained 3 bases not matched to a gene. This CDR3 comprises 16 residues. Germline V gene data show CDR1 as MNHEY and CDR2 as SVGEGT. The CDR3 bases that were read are TGTGCCAGCAGTTACTCGACTAGCGGGATAGACAATGAG. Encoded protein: CASSYSTSGIDNE. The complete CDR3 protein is CASSYSTSGIDNEQFF.

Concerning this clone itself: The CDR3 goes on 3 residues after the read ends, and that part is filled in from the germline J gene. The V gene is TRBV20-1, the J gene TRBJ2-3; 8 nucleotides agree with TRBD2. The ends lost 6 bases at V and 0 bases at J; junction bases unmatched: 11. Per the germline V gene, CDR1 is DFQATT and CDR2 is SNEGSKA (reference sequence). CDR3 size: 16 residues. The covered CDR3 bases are TGCAGTGCGAACCCTCTGAGCGGGAGAAGCACAGATACG. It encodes CSANPLSGRSTDT. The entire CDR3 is CSANPLSGRSTDTQYF.

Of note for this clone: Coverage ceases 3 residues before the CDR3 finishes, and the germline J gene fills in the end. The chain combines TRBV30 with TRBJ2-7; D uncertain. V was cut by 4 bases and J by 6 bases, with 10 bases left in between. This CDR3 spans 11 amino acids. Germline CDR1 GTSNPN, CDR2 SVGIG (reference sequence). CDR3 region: CAWKDLGEQYF. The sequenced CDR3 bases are TGTGCCTGGAAAGACTTAGGCGAG.

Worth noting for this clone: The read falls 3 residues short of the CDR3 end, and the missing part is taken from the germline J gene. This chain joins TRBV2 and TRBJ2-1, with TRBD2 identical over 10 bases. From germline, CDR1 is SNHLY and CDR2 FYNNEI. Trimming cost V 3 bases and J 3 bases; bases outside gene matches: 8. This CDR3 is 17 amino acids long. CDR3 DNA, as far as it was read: TGTGCCAGCAGTGAGCGACCGGGACTAGCGTACTACAATGAG. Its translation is CASSERPGLAYYNE. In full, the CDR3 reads CASSERPGLAYYNEQFF.